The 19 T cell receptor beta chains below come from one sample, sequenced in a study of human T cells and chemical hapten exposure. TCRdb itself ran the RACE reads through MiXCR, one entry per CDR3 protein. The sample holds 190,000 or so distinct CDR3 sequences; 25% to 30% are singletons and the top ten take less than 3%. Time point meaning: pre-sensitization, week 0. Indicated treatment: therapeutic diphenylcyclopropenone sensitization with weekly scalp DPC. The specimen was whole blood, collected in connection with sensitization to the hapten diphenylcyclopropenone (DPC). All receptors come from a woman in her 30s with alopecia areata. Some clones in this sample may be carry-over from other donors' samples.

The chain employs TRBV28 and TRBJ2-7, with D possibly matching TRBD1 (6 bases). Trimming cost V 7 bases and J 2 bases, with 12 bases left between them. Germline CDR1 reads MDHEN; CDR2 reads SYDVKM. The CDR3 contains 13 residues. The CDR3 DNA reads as TGTGCCAGCACCCCCGGGACAACCTACGAGCAGTACTTC. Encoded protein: CASTPGTTYEQYF.

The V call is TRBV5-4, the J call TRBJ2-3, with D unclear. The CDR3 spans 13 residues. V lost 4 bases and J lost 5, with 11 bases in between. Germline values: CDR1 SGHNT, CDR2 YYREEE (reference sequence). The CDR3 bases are TGTGCCAGCAGCAACACCTCGAAAGATACGCAGTATTTT. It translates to CASSNTSKDTQYF.

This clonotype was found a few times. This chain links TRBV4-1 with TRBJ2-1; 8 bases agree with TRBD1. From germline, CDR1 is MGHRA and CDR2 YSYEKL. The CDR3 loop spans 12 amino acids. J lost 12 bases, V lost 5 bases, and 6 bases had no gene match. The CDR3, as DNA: TGCGCCAGCAGCGCGCAGGGGGCAGGGCAGTTCTTC. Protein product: CASSAQGAGQFF.

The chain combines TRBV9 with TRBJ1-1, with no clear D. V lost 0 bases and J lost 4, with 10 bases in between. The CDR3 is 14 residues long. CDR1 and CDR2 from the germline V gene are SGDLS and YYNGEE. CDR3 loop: CASSVAGRATEAFF. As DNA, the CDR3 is TGTGCCAGCAGCGTAGCTGGGAGGGCCACTGAAGCTTTCTTT.

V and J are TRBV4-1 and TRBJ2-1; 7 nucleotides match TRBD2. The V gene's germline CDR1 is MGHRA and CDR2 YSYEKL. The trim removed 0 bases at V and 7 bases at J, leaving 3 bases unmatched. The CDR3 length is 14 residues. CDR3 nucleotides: TGCGCCAGCAGCCAAGAGGGGGGGGGGAATGAGCAGTTCTTC. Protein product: CASSQEGGGNEQFF.

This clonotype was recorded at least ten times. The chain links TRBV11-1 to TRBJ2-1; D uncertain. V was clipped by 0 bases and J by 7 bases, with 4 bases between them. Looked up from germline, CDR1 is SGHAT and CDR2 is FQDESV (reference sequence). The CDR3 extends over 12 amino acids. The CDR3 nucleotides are TGTGCCAGCAGCTTAGCGTCGAATGAGCAGTTCTTC. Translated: CASSLASNEQFF. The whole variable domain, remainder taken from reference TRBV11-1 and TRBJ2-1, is EAEVAQSPRYKITEKSQAVAFWCDPISGHATLYWYRQILGQGPELLVQFQDESVVDDSQLPKDRFSAERLKGVDSTLKIQPAELGDSAMYLCASSLASNEQFFGPGTRLTVL.

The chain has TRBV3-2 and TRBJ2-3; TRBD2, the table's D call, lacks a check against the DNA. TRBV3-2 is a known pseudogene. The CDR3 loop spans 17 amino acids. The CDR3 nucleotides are TGTGCCAGCAGCCAAGAGGGGACTAGCGGGAGTACAGATACGCAGTATTTT. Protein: CASSQEGTSGSTDTQYF.

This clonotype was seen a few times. CDR3 sequence reads: CSAKFPSTEAFF. The CDR3 DNA sequence: TGCAGTGCCAAGTTCCCGAGCACTGAAGCTTTCTTT. The chain recombines TRBV20-1 with TRBJ1-1; D unclear. Deletions cut 6 bases from V and 4 bases from J, with 12 bases between. Per the germline V gene, CDR1 is DFQATT and CDR2 is SNEGSKA (reference sequence). This CDR3 has 12 amino acids.

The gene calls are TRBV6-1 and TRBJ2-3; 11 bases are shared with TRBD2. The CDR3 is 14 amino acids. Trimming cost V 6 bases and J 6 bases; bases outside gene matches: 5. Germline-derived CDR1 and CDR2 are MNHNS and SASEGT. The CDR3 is CASSLSGGADTQYF. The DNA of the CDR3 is TGTGCCAGCAGCCTTAGCGGGGGGGCGGATACGCAGTATTTT.

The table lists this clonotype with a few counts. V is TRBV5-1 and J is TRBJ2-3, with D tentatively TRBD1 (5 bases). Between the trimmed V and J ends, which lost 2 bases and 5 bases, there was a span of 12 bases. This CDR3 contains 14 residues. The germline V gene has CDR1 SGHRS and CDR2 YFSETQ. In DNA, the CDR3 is TGCGCCAGCAGCTTAATAGGGGCAGGAGATACGCAGTATTTT. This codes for CASSLIGAGDTQYF.

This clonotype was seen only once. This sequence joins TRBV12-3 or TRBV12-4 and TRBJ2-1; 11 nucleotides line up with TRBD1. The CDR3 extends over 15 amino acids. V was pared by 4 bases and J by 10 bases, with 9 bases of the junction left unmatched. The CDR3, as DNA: TGTGCCAGCAGTTATGGGACAGGGGGATTCGGGGAGCAGTTCTTC. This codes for CASSYGTGGFGEQFF.

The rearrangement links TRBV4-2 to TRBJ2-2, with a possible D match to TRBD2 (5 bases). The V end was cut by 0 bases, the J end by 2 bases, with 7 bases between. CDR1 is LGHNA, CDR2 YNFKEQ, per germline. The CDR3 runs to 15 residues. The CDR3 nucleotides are TGTGCCAGCAGCCAAGAAACGGGAAACACCGGGGAGCTGTTTTTT. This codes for CASSQETGNTGELFF.

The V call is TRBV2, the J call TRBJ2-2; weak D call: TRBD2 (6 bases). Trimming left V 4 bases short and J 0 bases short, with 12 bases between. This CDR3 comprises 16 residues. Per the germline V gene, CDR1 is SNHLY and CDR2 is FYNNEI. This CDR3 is CASSGLGTSNTGELFF. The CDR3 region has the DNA TGTGCCAGCAGTGGTCTTGGGACTTCGAACACCGGGGAGCTGTTTTTT.

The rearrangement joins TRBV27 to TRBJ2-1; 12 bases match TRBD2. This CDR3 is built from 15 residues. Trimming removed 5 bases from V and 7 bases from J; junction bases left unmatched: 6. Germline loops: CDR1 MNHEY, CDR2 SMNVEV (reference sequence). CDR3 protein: CASSLGTSGRNEQFF. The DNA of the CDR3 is TGTGCCAGCAGTCTTGGGACTAGCGGGCGGAATGAGCAGTTCTTC.

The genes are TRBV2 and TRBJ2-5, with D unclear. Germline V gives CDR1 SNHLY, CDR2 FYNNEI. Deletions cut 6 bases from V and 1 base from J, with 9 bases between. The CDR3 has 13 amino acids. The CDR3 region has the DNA TGTGCCAGCAGAGGGATGGCCCAAGAGACCCAGTACTTC. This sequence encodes CASRGMAQETQYF.

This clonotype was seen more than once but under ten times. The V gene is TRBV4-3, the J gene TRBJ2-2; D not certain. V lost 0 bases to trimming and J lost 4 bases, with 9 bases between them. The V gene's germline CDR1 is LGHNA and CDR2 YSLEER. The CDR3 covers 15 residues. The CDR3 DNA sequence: TGCGCCAGCAGCCAAGATGCCCGATTCACCGGGGAGCTGTTTTTT. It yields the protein CASSQDARFTGELFF.

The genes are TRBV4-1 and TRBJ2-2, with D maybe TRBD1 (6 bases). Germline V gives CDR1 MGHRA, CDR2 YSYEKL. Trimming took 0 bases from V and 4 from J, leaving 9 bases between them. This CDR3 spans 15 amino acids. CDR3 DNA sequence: TGCGCCAGCAGCCAAGATATAGGGGGCACCGGGGAGCTGTTTTTT. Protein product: CASSQDIGGTGELFF.

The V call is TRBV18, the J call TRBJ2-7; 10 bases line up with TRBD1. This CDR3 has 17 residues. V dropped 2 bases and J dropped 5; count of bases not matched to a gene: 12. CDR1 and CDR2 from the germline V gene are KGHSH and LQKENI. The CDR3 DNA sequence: TGTGCCAGCTCACCATCCACCTCCGGGACAGGGGCCCACGAGCAGTACTTC. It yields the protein CASSPSTSGTGAHEQYF.

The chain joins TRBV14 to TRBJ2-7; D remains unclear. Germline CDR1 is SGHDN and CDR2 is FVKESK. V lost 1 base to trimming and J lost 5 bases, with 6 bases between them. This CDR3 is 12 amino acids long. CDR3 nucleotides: TGTGCCAGCAGCCAAGGGTTCAACGAGCAGTACTTC. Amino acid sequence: CASSQGFNEQYF.